What follows describes a single T cell receptor beta chain. Clones were read by immunoSEQ multiplex PCR, and TCRdb kept only the in-frame ones, dropping some. Among about 210,000 clones listed, 65% to 90% were seen once. Trimming pared 5 bases from V and 0 bases from J, leaving 22 bases between. The CDR3 covers 18 residues. Germline-derived CDR1 and CDR2 are SGHVS and FQNEAQ. The sample comes from a study of blood T cell repertoires in COVID-19. A case of COVID-19 had been met by exposed participants within 2 weeks before study entry. The receptor was derived from a woman in her thirties who had been exposed to COVID-19. The sequencing sample was made of PBMCs or T cells enriched from blood (not recorded which). V is TRBV7-8 and J is TRBJ1-1, with D tentatively TRBD1 (6 bases). In DNA, the CDR3 is TGTGCCAGCAGCCTCCTACAGAGGACAGTAAACATGAACACTGAAGCTTTCTTT. As protein: CASSLLQRTVNMNTEAFF.